These 23 T cell receptor beta chains share one sample of origin, sequenced in a study of regulatory T cells in long-lasting Graves disease. Sample time point: persistent/refractory GD, antithyroid drugs over 5 years with positive TRAb. Construction of the TCR library relied on RNA isolated from PBMCs. Investigators prepared the TCR beta libraries by applying iRepertoire HTBI primers and Arm-PCR of CDR3 regions. TCRdb processed the multiplex PCR reads anew with MiXCR; each CDR3 protein has one entry. The sample lists about 470,000 distinct CDR3 sequences, about 22% occurring once. The specimen was peripheral blood mononuclear cells (PBMCs), collected when the disease was refractory, from a patient treated with antithyroid drugs. These receptors all come from a female donor with Graves disease.

The V and J genes are TRBV10-3 and TRBJ2-6, with a tentative D call TRBD1 (6 bases). Trimming shortened V by 9 bases and J by 2 bases, and 11 bases separated the two germline ends. CDR1 is ENHRY, CDR2 SYGVKD, per germline. The CDR3 loop spans 14 amino acids. The CDR3 sequence is CAIYGGPGANVLTF. CDR3 in DNA: TGTGCCATTTATGGGGGCCCTGGGGCCAACGTCCTGACTTTC.

The gene calls are TRBV7-9 and TRBJ1-2, with 8 bases aligning to TRBD1. CDR3 size: 16 residues. From germline, CDR1 is SEHNR and CDR2 FQNEAQ (reference sequence). V dropped 4 bases and J dropped 6; count of bases not matched to a gene: 13. CDR3 coding DNA: TGTGCCAGCAGCTCACGGGCAGGGGGCTCGGTCGATGGCTACACCTTC. It encodes CASSSRAGGSVDGYTF. The full variable domain, its missing parts supplied by reference TRBV7-9 and TRBJ1-2, is DTGVSQNPRHKITKRGQNVTFRCDPISEHNRLYWYRQTLGQGPEFLTYFQNEAQLEKSRLLSDRFSAERPKGSFSTLEIQRTEQGDSAMYLCASSSRAGGSVDGYTFGSGTRLTVV.

This clonotype was seen ten or more times. J is TRBJ2-2 and V is TRBV19; TRBD1 might be the D (7 bases). This CDR3 region has 17 residues. Trimming took off 5 bases at V and 5 bases at J, with 21 bases between the two ends. Germline loops: CDR1 LNHDA, CDR2 SQIVND (reference sequence). The CDR3 bases are TGTGCCAGTAGTCCAGCAGGGGGGCCCAGCGGTACCGGGGAGCTGTTTTTT. Protein: CASSPAGGPSGTGELFF.

This clonotype came up a few times. V usage is TRBV28 and J usage is TRBJ1-1, with D perhaps matching TRBD1 (5 bases). The CDR3 sequence is 14 residues long. Trimming took off 5 bases at V and 4 bases at J, with 14 bases between the two ends. CDR1 MDHEN and CDR2 SYDVKM come from the germline V gene. CDR3 nucleotides: TGTGCCAGCAGTCTTCGGGGGATTCGCACTGAAGCTTTCTTT. Its translation: CASSLRGIRTEAFF.

Comment on this clonotype: It may be a read error: a sequence one base away is much more abundant. This chain connects TRBV28 to TRBJ2-4; D tentatively reads TRBD1 or TRBD2 (5 bases each). Germline V gene sequence: CDR1 MDHEN, CDR2 SYDVKM. The CDR3 has 14 residues. The CDR3 protein is CVSSPGPPQNIQYF. The CDR3 DNA sequence: TGTGTCAGCAGTCCGGGGCCGCCCCAAAACATTCAGTACTTC. The whole variable domain, filled in from reference TRBV28 and TRBJ2-4, reads DVKVTQSSRYLVKRTGEKVFLECVQDMDHENMFWYRQDPGLGLRLIYFSYDVKMKEKGDIPEGYSVSREKKERFSLILESASTNQTSMYLCVSSPGPPQNIQYFGAGTRLSVL.

This clonotype was seen more than once but under ten times. V gene TRBV12-3 or TRBV12-4 combines with J gene TRBJ2-7; 9 bases fit TRBD1. This CDR3 has 15 residues. With V trimmed by 5 bases and J by 0 bases, 5 bases remained unmatched. DNA for the CDR3: TGTGCCAGCAGTAGGGGACAGGGTATCTCCTACGAGCAGTACTTC. Residues: CASSRGQGISYEQYF.

This clonotype was seen at least ten times. The J gene is TRBJ1-5, the V gene TRBV28; tentatively, D is TRBD1 (5 bases). The CDR3 length is 16 residues. Germline assignment: CDR1 MDHEN and CDR2 SYDVKM. V lost 5 bases and J 6 bases, leaving 20 bases between the germline ends. The CDR3 here is CASSALWVQGVQPQHF. The CDR3 DNA reads TGTGCCAGCAGTGCCCTCTGGGTCCAAGGGGTTCAGCCCCAGCATTTT.

In this sample, this clonotype turned up many times. V and J are TRBV20-1 and TRBJ2-5; 11 bases are shared with TRBD2. The germline CDR1 and CDR2 sequences are DFQATT and SNEGSKA (reference sequence). The CDR3 is 13 residues long. V trimming: 6 bases; J trimming: 5 bases; junction bases outside the gene matches: 5. CDR3 DNA: TGCAGTGCCCTAGCGGGAGGCACGGAGACCCAGTACTTC. It translates to CSALAGGTETQYF.

The gene calls are TRBV20-1 and TRBJ2-3; maybe TRBD2 (7 bases). Per the germline V gene, CDR1 is DFQATT and CDR2 is SNEGSKA (reference sequence). The CDR3 consists of 16 residues. The V end was cut by 3 bases, the J end by 0 bases, with 16 bases between. The CDR3 DNA is TGCAGTGCTAGGGGCGGGGGCCATATTAGCACAGATACGCAGTATTTT. This translates into CSARGGGHISTDTQYF.

Many counts were recorded for this clonotype. J is TRBJ2-5 and V is TRBV7-9, with TRBD2 identical over 7 bases. The trim removed 5 bases at V and 7 bases at J, leaving 19 bases unmatched. This CDR3 has 17 residues. Germline V gene lookup returns CDR1 SEHNR and CDR2 FQNEAQ (reference sequence). CDR3 bases: TGTGCCAGCAGCCCCCAAGCTGGAACTAGCGCGAGAGGGACCCAGTACTTC. Encoded protein: CASSPQAGTSARGTQYF.

This clonotype was counted only a few times. The chain links TRBV9 to TRBJ1-2; D may be TRBD1 (5 bases). Deletions cut 6 bases from V and 3 bases from J, with 12 bases between. Germline V gene sequence: CDR1 SGDLS, CDR2 YYNGEE. The CDR3 totals 13 residues. The CDR3 is CASTTMGDYGYTF. The CDR3 DNA sequence: TGTGCCAGCACCACCATGGGGGACTATGGCTACACCTTC.

Ten or more counts support this clonotype. The chain employs TRBV28 and TRBJ2-2; D assignment may be TRBD1 or TRBD2 (6 bases each). The germline CDR1 and CDR2 sequences are MDHEN and SYDVKM. This CDR3 comprises 14 residues. Trimming cost V 4 bases and J 4 bases, with 10 bases left between them. The CDR3 protein is CASSSGAFTGELFF. Written as DNA, the CDR3 is TGTGCCAGCAGTTCGGGGGCTTTCACCGGGGAGCTGTTTTTT.

At least ten counts were recorded for this clonotype. The CDR3 nucleotides are TGTGCCAGCAGCTATGACAGAACCTACGAGCAGTACTTC. Protein sequence: CASSYDRTYEQYF. This chain links TRBV7-8 with TRBJ2-7, with D perhaps TRBD1 (5 bases). Trimming removed 4 bases at V and 2 bases at J, with 9 bases between. CDR1 is SGHVS and CDR2 is FQNEAQ in the germline V gene. The CDR3 has 13 amino acids.

This clonotype occurred a few times. J is TRBJ2-6 and V is TRBV24-1; no reliable D call. CDR3 length: 16 amino acids. Trimming left V 1 base short and J 2 bases short, with 8 bases between. Germline V gene data show CDR1 as KGHDR and CDR2 as SFDVKD. CDR3 region: CATSDFSGTGANVLTF. As DNA, the CDR3 is TGTGCCACCAGTGATTTTTCTGGAACTGGGGCCAACGTCCTGACTTTC.

This clonotype showed up many times. The chain recombines TRBV6-2 or TRBV6-3 with TRBJ2-5; TRBD2 is a possible D gene (5 bases). The germline gives CDR1 MNHEY, CDR2 SVGEGT. V was trimmed by 7 bases and J by 10 bases, leaving 16 bases between them. The CDR3 extends over 12 amino acids. The CDR3 region has the DNA TGTGCCAGCACAAAGACCACGGAGGTCCAGTACTTC. Translated: CASTKTTEVQYF.

The chain is built from TRBV7-9 and TRBJ2-6; the match to TRBD1 covers 9 bases. This CDR3 spans 16 amino acids. The J segment lost 9 bases and the V segment lost 5 bases, leaving 11 bases of the junction unmatched. In germline, CDR1 is SEHNR, CDR2 FQNEAQ (reference sequence). As DNA, the CDR3 is TGTGCCAGCAGCCCCCGGGACAGGGTCCTATTCAACGTCCTGACTTTC. Its translation: CASSPRDRVLFNVLTF.

With regard to this clonotype: The junction does not match germline at one end; this may be a read error. The chain carries TRBV11-3 and TRBJ1-1; 7 bases match TRBD1. The germline V gene has CDR1 SGHNT and CDR2 YENEEA. This CDR3 is 15 amino acids long. The CDR3 DNA reads as TGTACCAGCAGGACGTACAGGGGAGAGGACTCTGAAGCTTTCTTT. Its protein product is CTSRTYRGEDSEAFF.

The chain has TRBV19 and TRBJ1-2, with TRBD1 identical over 9 bases. The CDR3 covers 13 residues. Germline CDR1 LNHDA, CDR2 SQIVND (reference sequence). Trimming removed 5 bases from V and 8 bases from J; junction bases left unmatched: 6. The CDR3: CASSLGTGSGYTF. The CDR3 nucleotides are TGTGCCAGTAGTCTCGGGACAGGGTCGGGCTACACCTTC.

This clonotype was seen a few times. The gene calls are TRBV10-3 and TRBJ1-2; D may be TRBD1 (5 bases). The CDR3 consists of 14 residues. In germline, CDR1 is ENHRY, CDR2 SYGVKD. V was pared by 8 bases and J by 4 bases, with 17 bases between. CDR3 protein: CAIQADRGFYGYTF. The CDR3 region has the DNA TGTGCCATCCAAGCAGATCGGGGGTTCTATGGCTACACCTTC.

The chain recombines TRBV7-9 with TRBJ2-7, with D maybe TRBD1 (6 bases). Trimming pared 3 bases from V and 5 bases from J, leaving 8 bases between. The germline gives CDR1 SEHNR, CDR2 FQNEAQ (reference sequence). The CDR3 spans 12 residues. For the CDR3, the DNA is TGTGCCAGCAGCTTCTACAGGGACGAGCAGTACTTC. It encodes CASSFYRDEQYF.

This clonotype was observed at least ten times. This sequence joins TRBV28 and TRBJ2-7, with D unclear. CDR3 size: 18 residues. Trimming left V 4 bases short and J 2 bases short, with 24 bases between. The germline gives CDR1 MDHEN, CDR2 SYDVKM. The CDR3 nucleotides read TGTGCCAGCAGTTCGTTCGCATCACCGACACTGGGCGCCTACGAGCAGTACTTC. Translation: CASSSFASPTLGAYEQYF.

This clonotype was recorded at least ten times. This rearrangement joins TRBV27 to TRBJ2-5; D tentatively fits TRBD1 or TRBD2 (6 bases each). CDR3 length: 13 residues. V dropped 6 bases and J dropped 5 bases, with 13 bases sitting between them. Germline V gene sequence: CDR1 MNHEY, CDR2 SMNVEV (reference sequence). CDR3 in DNA: TGTGCCAGCAGAAAGGGGGGTTGGGAGACCCAGTACTTC. This translates into CASRKGGWETQYF.

As concerns this clonotype: This may stem from a read error, because a much larger clone lies one nucleotide away. Because it lacks the conserved phenylalanine or tryptophan at the end, this CDR3 is likely a read error. CDR3 DNA sequence: TGCAGTGCTACAATTCGCGGGACAGGGAATGAAAAACTGTTTCTT. Its protein is CSATIRGTGNEKLFL. The chain employs TRBV20-1 and TRBJ1-4; TRBD1 matches at 9 bases. The CDR3 length is 15 residues. Germline V gives CDR1 DFQATT, CDR2 SNEGSKA (reference sequence). V shed 4 bases, J shed 5 bases, and the junction held 8 bases outside the gene matches.